This is a list of T cell receptor beta chains from one sample in a study of technical replicates of blood from several donors. Generated by immunoSEQ multiplex PCR, the TCRdb table keeps only in-frame clones and is missing some. The sample consists of tens of thousands of clones, approximately 90% of them appearing once. Sample: PBMCs. The receptor set was obtained from a human donor in good health. Some clones in this sample may be carry-over from other donors' samples. The CDR3 runs from the conserved cysteine through the conserved F or W. A D gene is named only where the DNA matches it firmly. The listing skips clone size in some rows; elsewhere it reads once, few, many or a size class.

j_gene	d_gene	v_gene	abundance	CDR3aa	CDR3nt
TRBJ1-2	NA	TRBV18	once	CASSPPGSNYGYTF	TGTGCCAGCTCACCCCCCGGGAGTAACTATGGCTACACCTTC
TRBJ2-7	TRBD1	TRBV7-2	NA	CASSRDRDYEQYF	TGTGCCAGCAGCCGGGACAGGGACTACGAGCAGTACTTC
TRBJ2-7	TRBD2	TRBV4-2	NA	CASSQETSGTYEQYF	TGTGCCAGCAGCCAGGAGACTAGCGGGACCTACGAGCAGTACTTC
TRBJ1-2	TRBD1	TRBV5-1	NA	CASSQDRGNYGYTF	TGCGCCAGCAGTCAAGACAGGGGGAACTATGGCTACACCTTC
TRBJ1-2	NA	TRBV19	NA	CASSRQVTSYGYTF	TGTGCCAGTAGTAGACAGGTAACAAGCTATGGCTACACCTTC
TRBJ2-1	NA	TRBV7-9	NA	CASSSPLDRYNEQFF	TGTGCCAGCAGCTCCCCTCTCGACAGATACAATGAGCAGTTCTTC
TRBJ1-5	NA	TRBV15	NA	CATSRGTGLGNQPQHF	TGTGCCACCAGCAGAGGTACAGGGTTGGGCAATCAGCCCCAGCATTTT
TRBJ2-2	TRBD2	TRBV10-1	NA	CASSEGLAGGYTGELFF	TGCGCCAGCAGTGAGGGACTAGCGGGAGGGTACACCGGGGAGCTGTTTTTT
TRBJ2-7	TRBD2	TRBV6-5	NA	CASSYSTLAGVKQYF	TGTGCCAGCAGTTACTCGACACTAGCGGGAGTTAAGCAGTACTTC
TRBJ1-2	NA	TRBV19	NA	CASKYGGAGGYTF	TGTGCCAGTAAATACGGAGGGGCAGGAGGCTACACCTTC
TRBJ2-3	NA	TRBV27	NA	CASSLSMAPSTDTQYF	TGTGCCAGCAGTTTATCGATGGCCCCTAGCACAGATACGCAGTATTTT
TRBJ1-1	NA	TRBV5-6	NA	CASSYRVSTEAFF	TGTGCCAGCAGCTACAGGGTGAGCACTGAAGCTTTCTTT
TRBJ2-3	NA	TRBV6-4	few	CASSESAGSTDTQYF	TGTGCCAGCAGTGAGTCCGCGGGCAGCACAGATACGCAGTATTTT
TRBJ2-5	NA	TRBV6-5	once	CASSSRRGETQYF	TGTGCCAGCAGTTCCCGGAGAGGGGAGACCCAGTACTTC
TRBJ2-3	NA	TRBV5-4	NA	CASSFAQADTQYF	TGTGCCAGCAGCTTTGCGCAGGCAGATACGCAGTATTTT
TRBJ2-7	NA	TRBV7-8	few	CASSFSDKRNYEQYF	TGTGCCAGCAGCTTCTCGGATAAGCGGAACTACGAGCAGTACTTC
TRBJ2-3	NA	TRBV7-3	NA	CASSRYKEGIDTQYF	TGTGCCAGCAGCAGATACAAGGAGGGGATAGATACGCAGTATTTT
TRBJ2-2	TRBD2	TRBV2	NA	CASRGLAGVVGELFF	TGTGCCAGCAGGGGACTAGCGGGAGTTGTCGGGGAGCTGTTTTTT
TRBJ2-3	TRBD2	TRBV5-4	once	CASSFGGGTTDTQYF	TGTGCCAGCAGCTTTGGCGGGGGGACCACAGATACGCAGTATTTT
TRBJ2-7	TRBD2	TRBV9	NA	CASSPQSGRGEQYF	TGTGCCAGCAGCCCCCAAAGCGGGAGAGGGGAGCAGTACTTC
TRBJ1-1	TRBD1	TRBV7-2	NA	CASRFPGQPLPNTEAFF	TGTGCCAGCAGGTTCCCGGGACAGCCTCTACCGAACACTGAAGCTTTCTTT
TRBJ2-1	NA	TRBV27	NA	CASSFGERARFGEQFF	TGTGCCAGCAGTTTTGGGGAGAGGGCTCGGTTTGGTGAGCAGTTCTTC
TRBJ2-1	NA	TRBV6-6	NA	CASSRGGGPINEQFF	TGTGCCAGCAGCCGCGGTGGAGGGCCAATCAATGAGCAGTTCTTC
TRBJ2-3	NA	TRBV4-1	once	CASSQVADTQYF	TGCGCCAGCAGCCAAGTCGCAGATACGCAGTATTTT
TRBJ2-6	TRBD1	TRBV13	NA	CASSLAPRTGGSGANVLTF	TGTGCCAGCAGCTTAGCCCCCCGGACAGGGGGCTCTGGGGCCAACGTCCTGACTTTC
TRBJ1-5	TRBD1	TRBV6-5	NA	CASRRDRGNQPQHF	TGTGCCAGCAGACGGGACAGGGGCAATCAGCCCCAGCATTTT
TRBJ2-3	NA	TRBV15	NA	CATSRDLVGSADTQYF	TGTGCCACCAGCAGAGATCTTGTCGGGAGTGCGGATACGCAGTATTTT
TRBJ2-2	NA	TRBV4-3	NA	CASSQVGSPGELFF	TGCGCCAGCAGCCAAGTGGGTAGCCCCGGGGAGCTGTTTTTT
TRBJ2-3	TRBD2	TRBV19	NA	CASSIGTRDADTQYF	TGTGCCAGTAGTATAGGGACTAGGGACGCCGATACGCAGTATTTT
TRBJ2-1	TRBD2	TRBV5-1	medium-sized	CASTLAGGYNEQFF	TGCGCCAGCACCTTAGCGGGGGGCTACAATGAGCAGTTCTTC
TRBJ1-2	NA	TRBV30	NA	CAWSVGGVGYTF	TGTGCCTGGAGTGTGGGGGGGGTTGGCTACACCTTC
TRBJ2-5	NA	TRBV11-3	NA	CASSRDTRETQYF	TGTGCCAGCAGCCGGGACACTCGGGAAACCCAGTACTTC
TRBJ2-1	NA	TRBV11-2	NA	CASSLDPGTSNNNEQFF	TGTGCCAGCAGCTTAGACCCCGGGACTTCCAATAACAATGAGCAGTTCTTC
TRBJ2-7	NA	TRBV18	NA	CASSPLGTYEQYF	TGTGCCAGCTCACCATTGGGCACCTACGAGCAGTACTTC
TRBJ2-7	TRBD2	TRBV5-1	few	CASSQTGTSGRAGSYEQYF	TGCGCCAGCAGCCAAACCGGGACTAGCGGGAGGGCTGGATCCTACGAGCAGTACTTC
TRBJ2-1	TRBD2	TRBV4-2	medium-sized	CASSQGTSGEYNEQFF	TGTGCCAGCAGCCAAGGGACTAGCGGGGAGTACAATGAGCAGTTCTTC
TRBJ2-1	NA	TRBV5-1	NA	CASSLEGLPYNEQFF	TGCGCCAGCAGCTTGGAGGGACTTCCCTACAATGAGCAGTTCTTC
TRBJ1-4	NA	TRBV21-1	NA	CASSYQQTHWREKLFF	TGTGCCAGCAGTTACCAGCAAACCCATTGGAGGGAAAAACTGTTTTTT
TRBJ2-7	TRBD2	TRBV4-1	NA	CASSQEVLAGGGYEQYF	TGCGCCAGCAGCCAAGAAGTACTAGCGGGGGGAGGCTACGAGCAGTACTTC
TRBJ1-2	TRBD1	TRBV30	NA	CAWKGTENYGYTF	TGTGCCTGGAAAGGGACAGAAAACTATGGCTACACCTTC
TRBJ2-3	TRBD2	TRBV4-2	NA	CASGGTSGKPHTQYF	TGTGCCTCCGGGGGCACTAGCGGGAAACCCCATACGCAGTATTTT
TRBJ1-1	NA	TRBV19	NA	CASREMYEAFF	TGTGCCAGTAGGGAGATGTATGAAGCTTTCTTT
TRBJ2-1	NA	TRBV7-8	NA	CASSLALWSLANEQFF	TGTGCCAGCAGCCTAGCTTTGTGGTCCCTGGCCAATGAGCAGTTCTTC
TRBJ1-2	TRBD1	TRBV6-6	NA	CASNPGTGRGYTF	TGTGCCAGCAACCCCGGGACAGGGCGAGGCTACACCTTC
TRBJ2-7	NA	TRBV4-3	NA	CASSQDGTSSSYEQYF	TGCGCCAGCAGCCAAGATGGGACATCTAGCTCCTACGAGCAGTACTTC
TRBJ2-2	TRBD2	TRBV19	NA	CASSTGLAGGFNTGELFF	TGTGCCAGTAGTACGGGACTAGCGGGGGGATTCAACACCGGGGAGCTGTTTTTT
TRBJ2-1	TRBD2	TRBV2	once	CASRQREISPNEQFF	TGTGCCAGCCGTCAGCGGGAGATCTCTCCCAATGAGCAGTTCTTC
TRBJ2-7	NA	TRBV6-5	NA	CASSAGTPGEQYF	TGTGCCAGCAGCGCCGGGACACCGGGAGAGCAGTACTTC
TRBJ2-7	NA	TRBV7-6	once	CASSLPGYEQYF	TGTGCCAGCAGCTTACCAGGTTACGAGCAGTACTTC
TRBJ2-5	NA	TRBV18	NA	CASSPKRDTIQETQYF	TGTGCCAGCTCACCGAAAAGGGACACAATCCAAGAGACCCAGTACTTC
TRBJ2-7	TRBD1	TRBV2	NA	CASSAQGVTYEQYF	TGTGCCAGCAGTGCACAGGGGGTCACCTACGAGCAGTACTTC
TRBJ2-5	TRBD2	TRBV6-5	NA	CASSLRLAGFQETQYF	TGTGCCAGCAGTTTACGGCTAGCGGGATTCCAAGAGACCCAGTACTTC
TRBJ2-1	TRBD2	TRBV7-9	NA	CASSSRTSGGNNEQFF	TGTGCCAGCAGCTCTCGGACTAGCGGGGGGAACAATGAGCAGTTCTTC
TRBJ1-6	TRBD1	TRBV27	few	CASSLPDRDNSPLHF	TGTGCCAGCAGTTTACCGGACAGGGATAATTCACCCCTCCACTTT
TRBJ2-2	NA	TRBV5-1	NA	CASSRQGDTGELFF	TGCGCCAGCAGTCGGCAGGGCGACACCGGGGAGCTGTTTTTT
TRBJ1-1	NA	TRBV21-1	NA	CASSKGGLFNTEAFF	TGTGCCAGCAGCAAAGGGGGCCTATTCAACACTGAAGCTTTCTTT